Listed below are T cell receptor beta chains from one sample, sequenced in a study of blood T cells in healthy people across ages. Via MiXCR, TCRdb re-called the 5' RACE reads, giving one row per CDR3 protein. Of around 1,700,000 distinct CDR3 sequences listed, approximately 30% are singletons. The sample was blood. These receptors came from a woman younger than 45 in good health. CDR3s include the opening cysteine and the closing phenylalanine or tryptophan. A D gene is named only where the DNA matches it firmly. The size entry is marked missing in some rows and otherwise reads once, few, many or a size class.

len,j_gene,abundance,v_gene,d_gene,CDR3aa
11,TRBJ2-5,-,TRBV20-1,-,CSAIRTETQYF
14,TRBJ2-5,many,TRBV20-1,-,CSAREAGAQGTQYF
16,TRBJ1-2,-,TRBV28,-,CAGSPLTHDANYGYTF
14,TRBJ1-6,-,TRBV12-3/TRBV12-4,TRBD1,CASTPTGPNSPLHF
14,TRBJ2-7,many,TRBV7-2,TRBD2,CASRRGGADYEQYF
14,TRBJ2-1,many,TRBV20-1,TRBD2,CSARKLAGLHEQFF
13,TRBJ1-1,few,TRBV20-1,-,CSEFGSLNTGAFF
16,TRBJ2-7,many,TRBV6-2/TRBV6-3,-,CASSIKTARPSYEQYF
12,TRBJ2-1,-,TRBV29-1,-,CSDRRGGGEQFF
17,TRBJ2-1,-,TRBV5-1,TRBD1,CASSPLPDRESYNEQFF
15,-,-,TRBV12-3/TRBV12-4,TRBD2,CASSFGGRWQETQFF
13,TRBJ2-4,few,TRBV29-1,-,CSVGRDRRSIQYF
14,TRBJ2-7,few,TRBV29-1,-,CSVEDRQGPNEQYF
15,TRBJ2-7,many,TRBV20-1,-,CSARPGRGVSYEQYF
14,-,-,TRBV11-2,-,CASSLVVERETQYF
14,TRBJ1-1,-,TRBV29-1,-,CSASPGRGNTEAFF
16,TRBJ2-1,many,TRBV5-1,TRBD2,CASSSTGTSGRNEQFF
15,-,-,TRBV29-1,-,CSVLKMGVSYNEQYF
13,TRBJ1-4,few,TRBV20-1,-,CSAGTAGGEKLFF
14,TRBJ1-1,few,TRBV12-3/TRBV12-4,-,CASSLTGGLSEAFF
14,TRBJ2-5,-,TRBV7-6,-,CASSRQGGLETQYF
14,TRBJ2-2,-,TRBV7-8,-,CASSPGHRPGELFF